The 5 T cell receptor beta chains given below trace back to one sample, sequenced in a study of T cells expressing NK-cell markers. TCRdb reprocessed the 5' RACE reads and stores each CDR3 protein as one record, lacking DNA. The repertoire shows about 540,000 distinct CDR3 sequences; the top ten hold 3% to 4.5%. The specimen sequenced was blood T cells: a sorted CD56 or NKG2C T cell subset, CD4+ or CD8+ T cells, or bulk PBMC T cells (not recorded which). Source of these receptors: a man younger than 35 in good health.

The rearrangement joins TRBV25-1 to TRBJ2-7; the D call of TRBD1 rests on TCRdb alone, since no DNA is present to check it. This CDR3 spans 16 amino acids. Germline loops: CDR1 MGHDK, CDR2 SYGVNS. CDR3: CASSPPGGRPGYEQYF.

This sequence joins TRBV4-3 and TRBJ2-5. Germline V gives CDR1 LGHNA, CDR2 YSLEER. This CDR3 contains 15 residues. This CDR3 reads CASSQGWSVEETQYF.

CDR3 amino acids: CATGDRAGANVLTF. This rearrangement joins TRBV24-1 to TRBJ2-6; TCRdb designates TRBD1, a call that cannot be tested without DNA. The CDR3 loop spans 14 amino acids. Germline CDR1 and CDR2: KGHDR and SFDVKD.

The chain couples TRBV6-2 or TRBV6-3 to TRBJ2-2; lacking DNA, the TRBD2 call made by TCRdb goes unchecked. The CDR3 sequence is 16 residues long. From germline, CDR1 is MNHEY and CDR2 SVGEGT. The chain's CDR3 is CASSSSGLAGAGELFF.

This CDR3 is CASSQWGQGFGDTQYF. The chain carries TRBV4-1 and TRBJ2-3; TCRdb designates TRBD1, a call that cannot be tested without DNA. Germline V gene sequence: CDR1 MGHRA, CDR2 YSYEKL. The CDR3 runs 16 residues.